This T cell receptor (beta chain) comes out of a study of CD8 T cells in Susac syndrome. As for the study in general: Among the Susac syndrome patients sequenced, six had active disease and fewer than 10 were in remission.

The study's findings and limits: Only a relatively small number of individuals were included in the TCR sequencing and HLA analysis.

With regard to this clonotype: The target antigen is unknown.

Random hexamers were used to reverse transcribe the RNA input (roughly 0.5 to 1 ug). Amplification of the TCR beta CDR3 was carried out by immunoSEQ multiplex PCR, which spanned a total of 54 Vbeta and 13 Jbeta segments. TCRdb recomputed calls from the immunoSEQ multiplex PCR reads with MiXCR, one row per CDR3 protein. The sample lists around 170,000 distinct CDR3 sequences, approximately 94% occurring once. CD8+ and CD4+ T cells were negatively isolated; TEMRA cells were FACS-enriched. Between the trimmed V and J ends, which lost 0 bases and 4 bases, there was a span of 9 bases. CDR1 and CDR2 (germline): SGHTA, FQGNSA. The CDR3 has 14 amino acids.

The receptor comes from a human donor with Susac syndrome. Sample: CD4+ T cells from PBMCs. The V and J genes are TRBV7-2 and TRBJ1-2, with D perhaps matching TRBD1 (5 bases). The CDR3 reads CASSLATETYGYTF. The CDR3 DNA follows: TGTGCCAGCAGCTTAGCGACAGAGACCTATGGCTACACCTTC.